Listed below are T cell receptor beta chains from one sample, sequenced in a study of blood T cell repertoires in COVID-19. The method was immunoSEQ multiplex PCR; TCRdb's version includes in-frame clones alone and lacks a portion of them. The sample has fewer than 250,000 clones; roughly 85% are singletons. The specimen was peripheral blood. The origin of the receptors is a woman in her 70s with active or convalescent COVID-19. The CDR3 runs from the conserved cysteine through the conserved F or W. A D gene is named only where the DNA matches it firmly. Expanded clones are given a class, and other clones once, few, many or no size at all.

length	D	size	J	V	DNA	CDR3
14	.	.	TRBJ2-5	TRBV7-9	TGTGCCAGCAGCCTCCTAGGCGGGCAAGAGACCCAGTACTTC	CASSLLGGQETQYF
11	.	.	TRBJ2-5	TRBV11-2	TGTGCCAGCAGCCGGGGGGAGACCCAGTACTTC	CASSRGETQYF
15	TRBD1	few	TRBJ2-4	TRBV13	TGTGCCAGCAGCTGGGGACAGTTCCCCAAAAACATTCAGTACTTC	CASSWGQFPKNIQYF
13	TRBD2	.	TRBJ2-2	TRBV29-1	TGCAGCGCTTGGACTAGCGGGGGCGGGGAGCTGTTTTTT	CSAWTSGGGELFF
13	.	.	TRBJ2-5	TRBV5-1	TGCGCCAGCTCAGGGCAGGCTCATGAGACCCAGTACTTC	CASSGQAHETQYF
13	.	.	TRBJ1-1	TRBV5-1	TGCGCCAGCAGCTTGCTGCAGGATTCCGAAGCTTTCTTT	CASSLLQDSEAFF
15	.	.	TRBJ1-5	TRBV7-9	TGTGCCAGCAGCTTAAGCGGGGGTTACAATCAGCCCCAGCATTTT	CASSLSGGYNQPQHF
15	.	.	TRBJ1-3	TRBV6-5	TGTGCCAGCAGTTACACCGGGGTTTCTGGAAACACCATATATTTT	CASSYTGVSGNTIYF
16	TRBD2	.	TRBJ2-1	TRBV9	TGTGCCAGCAGCGTAGCCGGGGCGGGAGCCAACAATGAGCAGTTCTTC	CASSVAGAGANNEQFF
14	.	.	TRBJ1-1	TRBV28	TGTGCCAGCAGCCGGACTCTTGAAAACACTGAAGCTTTCTTT	CASSRTLENTEAFF
16	TRBD1	.	TRBJ1-6	TRBV7-9	TGTGCCAGCAGCTTTGGACAGGGGGCGTCGAATTCACCCCTCCACTTT	CASSFGQGASNSPLHF
10	.	.	TRBJ1-2	TRBV12-3/TRBV12-4	TGTGCCAGCAGTCGCTATGGCTACACCTTC	CASSRYGYTF
13	.	.	TRBJ2-7	TRBV6-5	TGTGCCAGCAGTACAAACAGAGACTACGAGCAGTACTTC	CASSTNRDYEQYF
17	.	.	TRBJ2-7	TRBV6-6	TGTGCCAGCAGTCGGGGGTCGGACAGGACTTTCTCCTACGAGCAGTACTTC	CASSRGSDRTFSYEQYF
16	TRBD2	.	TRBJ2-3	TRBV19	TGTGCCAGTAGTACCATCAGCGGGGCTAGCACAGATACGCAGTATTTT	CASSTISGASTDTQYF
16	TRBD1	.	TRBJ2-5	TRBV7-2	TGTGCCAGCAGCCTTTCGTTTGACAGGGGCCAAGAGACCCAGTACTTC	CASSLSFDRGQETQYF
15	.	.	TRBJ1-1	TRBV7-2	TGTGCCAGCAGCTGGGGCGGGGGGGTGAGCACTGAAGCTTTCTTT	CASSWGGGVSTEAFF
12	.	once	TRBJ1-3	TRBV5-1	TGCGCCAGCAGCTTGCCGGAGGACACCATATATTTT	CASSLPEDTIYF
15	.	.	TRBJ2-5	TRBV19	TGTGCCAGTAGTATGGACGGGGCAGGGGAAGAGACCCAGTACTTC	CASSMDGAGEETQYF
12	.	few	TRBJ2-1	TRBV2	TGTGCCAGCAGTGAGGCGGGTTATGAGCAGTTCTTC	CASSEAGYEQFF
16	TRBD2	.	TRBJ2-5	TRBV4-3	TGCGCCAGCAGCCAGACTAGCGGGGGGGCTTGGGAGACCCAGTACTTC	CASSQTSGGAWETQYF